This passage covers 23 T cell receptor beta chains from one sample sequenced in a study of T cells after yellow fever vaccination. TCRdb processed the 5' RACE reads anew with MiXCR; each CDR3 protein has one entry. Here the sample spans some 290,000 distinct CDR3 sequences, approximately 11% being singletons. The sequenced sample was CD4+ T cells sorted from PBMCs, obtained 45 days after the yellow fever booster vaccination. All receptors come from a man between 18 and 35 years old who received the YFV17D yellow fever vaccine.

The chain couples TRBV7-2 to TRBJ2-1; D gene ambiguous. The CDR3 has 12 amino acids. Per germline, CDR1 SGHTA and CDR2 FQGNSA. V gave up 5 bases and J gave up 7 bases, with 9 bases separating them. In DNA form, the CDR3 reads TGTGCCAGCAGCATCCACGGAAATGAGCAGTTCTTC. This sequence encodes CASSIHGNEQFF. The variable domain in full, completed from reference TRBV7-2 and TRBJ2-1, reads GAGVSQSPSNKVTEKGKDVELRCDPISGHTALYWYRQSLGQGLEFLIYFQGNSAPDKSGLPSDRFSAERTGGSVSTLTIQRTQQEDSAVYLCASSIHGNEQFFGPGTRLTVL.

The J gene is TRBJ2-7, the V gene TRBV18; D gene unclear. Germline lookup yields CDR1 KGHSH and CDR2 LQKENI. The V and J ends lost 4 bases and 4 bases respectively, with 11 bases between them. The CDR3 runs to 13 residues. For the CDR3, the DNA is TGTGCCAGCTCACAGGACGGAGCGTACGAGCAGTACGTC. It specifies CASSQDGAYEQYV.

V gene TRBV3-1 combines with J gene TRBJ2-1; maybe TRBD2 (6 bases). Trimming pared 2 bases from V and 6 bases from J, leaving 14 bases between. The CDR3 contains 15 residues. The germline gives CDR1 LGHDT, CDR2 YNNKEL (reference sequence). CDR3 sequence (DNA): TGTGCCAGCAGCCAAACTAGCACATTTAGCAATGAGCAGTTCTTC. It is translated as CASSQTSTFSNEQFF.

At least ten counts were recorded for this clonotype. The chain is built from TRBV5-1 and TRBJ2-5; tentatively, D is TRBD1 (6 bases). Trimming cost V 2 bases and J 5 bases, with 13 bases left between them. Germline CDR1 SGHRS, CDR2 YFSETQ. The CDR3 is made up of 14 amino acids. In DNA form, the CDR3 reads TGCGCCAGCAGCTTACTGGGGGCGTTGGAGACCCAGTACTTC. Protein: CASSLLGALETQYF.

This clonotype came up a few times. This chain connects TRBV7-2 to TRBJ1-3; tentative D call: TRBD1 (5 bases). Germline V gene data show CDR1 as SGHTA and CDR2 as FQGNSA. Trimming pared 1 base from V and 0 bases from J, leaving 13 bases between. CDR3 length: 17 amino acids. In nucleotides, the CDR3 is TGTGCCAGCAGCTTAGGCCCGAGACAGAGCTCTGGAAACACCATATATTTT. It yields the protein CASSLGPRQSSGNTIYF.

This clonotype was observed a handful of times. The V call is TRBV18, the J call TRBJ1-1, with 11 bases identical to TRBD1. Germline V gene lookup returns CDR1 KGHSH and CDR2 LQKENI. The CDR3 sequence is 16 residues long. J lost 2 bases, V lost 6 bases, and 8 bases had no gene match. In DNA form, the CDR3 reads TGTGCCAGCTCCCCGGGGGACAGGGGGTTTAACACTGAAGCTTTCTTT. Amino acid sequence: CASSPGDRGFNTEAFF.

Ten or more counts support this clonotype. J is TRBJ2-5 and V is TRBV2; perhaps TRBD1 as D (6 bases). The CDR3 length is 13 residues. V was cut by 3 bases and J by 5 bases, with 10 bases left in between. Germline V gene lookup returns CDR1 SNHLY and CDR2 FYNNEI. The CDR3 loop reads CASSEQGSETQYF. The CDR3 DNA is TGTGCCAGCAGTGAGCAGGGGTCTGAGACCCAGTACTTC.

This chain links TRBV12-3 or TRBV12-4 with TRBJ1-5; D is uncertain. V was shortened by 3 bases and J by 4 bases, with 10 bases between the two germline ends. The CDR3 runs 14 residues. The CDR3 protein is CASSFNRGNQPQHF. In nucleotides, the CDR3 is TGTGCCAGCAGTTTTAATCGGGGAAATCAGCCCCAGCATTTT.

The chain recombines TRBV4-2 with TRBJ2-4; 8 bases map to TRBD2. Trimming removed 1 base from V and 4 bases from J; junction bases left unmatched: 9. In germline, CDR1 is LGHNA, CDR2 YNFKEQ. There are 17 residues in the CDR3. The CDR3 sequence: CASSQGRQRGLKNIQYF. For the CDR3, the DNA is TGTGCCAGCAGCCAAGGTCGGCAGCGGGGGCTGAAAAACATTCAGTACTTC.

This clonotype has ten or more counts. V usage is TRBV7-9 and J usage is TRBJ2-7, with 9 bases aligning to TRBD1. The CDR3 sequence is 14 residues long. Trimming removed 5 bases from V and 3 bases from J; junction bases left unmatched: 5. The germline CDR1 and CDR2 sequences are SEHNR and FQNEAQ (reference sequence). CDR3 in DNA: TGTGCCAGCAGCCCCGGGGGACAGGGCTACGAGCAGTACTTC. It yields the protein CASSPGGQGYEQYF.

This clonotype was seen more than once but under ten times. The rearrangement links TRBV4-1 to TRBJ2-4; 7 bases line up with TRBD1. This CDR3 is built from 17 residues. The germline V gene encodes CDR1 MGHRA and CDR2 YSYEKL. The trim removed 1 base at V and 3 bases at J, leaving 9 bases unmatched. The chain's CDR3 is CASSQGRQGPVKNIQYF. In DNA, the CDR3 is TGCGCCAGCAGCCAAGGCCGACAGGGCCCGGTCAAAAACATTCAGTACTTC.

This clonotype was picked up many times. The chain combines TRBV12-3 or TRBV12-4 with TRBJ1-1; possibly TRBD1 for D (5 bases). The CDR3 contains 12 residues. The ends were cut back, 7 bases at V and 8 bases at J, with 14 bases in the middle. CDR3 sequence reads: CASTPGGGEAFF. The CDR3 DNA reads TGTGCCAGCACCCCCGGGGGGGGGGAAGCTTTCTTT.

The V gene is TRBV2, the J gene TRBJ2-2; D ambiguous. CDR1 SNHLY and CDR2 FYNNEI come from the germline V gene. The V and J ends lost 6 bases and 7 bases respectively, with 12 bases between them. The CDR3 sequence is 13 residues long. CDR3 region: CASSRPVNGELFF. In DNA, the CDR3 is TGTGCCAGCAGCCGTCCGGTTAACGGGGAGCTGTTTTTT.

J is TRBJ1-6 and V is TRBV27; perhaps TRBD1 as D (5 bases). Per germline, CDR1 MNHEY and CDR2 SMNVEV (reference sequence). V was trimmed by 8 bases and J by 7 bases, leaving 21 bases between them. This CDR3 region has 16 residues. CDR3 amino acids: CASAPPWAGRNSPLHF. CDR3 bases: TGTGCCAGCGCCCCCCCTTGGGCAGGGAGAAATTCACCCCTCCACTTT.

The V call is TRBV4-3, the J call TRBJ1-1, with D unresolved. Between the trimmed V and J ends, which lost 3 bases and 1 base, there was a span of 6 bases. Germline V gene lookup returns CDR1 LGHNA and CDR2 YSLEER. The CDR3 runs 13 residues. CDR3 DNA: TGCGCCAGCAGCCATGTGACGAACACTGAAGCTTTCTTT. As protein: CASSHVTNTEAFF.

Many counts were recorded for this clonotype. The V gene is TRBV5-1, the J gene TRBJ2-7; D remains ambiguous. The V gene's germline CDR1 is SGHRS and CDR2 YFSETQ. V was trimmed by 2 bases and J by 5 bases, leaving 11 bases between them. This CDR3 spans 13 amino acids. The CDR3 bases are TGCGCCAGCAGCTTTGACTTCGGTAACGAGCAGTACTTC. This sequence encodes CASSFDFGNEQYF.

The V gene is TRBV5-1, the J gene TRBJ2-3; perhaps TRBD2 as D (5 bases). The V and J ends lost 1 base and 2 bases respectively, with 26 bases between them. The CDR3 loop spans 20 amino acids. CDR1 and CDR2 from the germline V gene are SGHRS and YFSETQ. CDR3 protein: CASSLSAVGRGRVITDTQYF. The CDR3 DNA follows: TGCGCCAGCAGCTTGTCCGCGGTGGGTCGAGGGCGAGTAATCACAGATACGCAGTATTTT.

This clonotype was seen repeatedly, ten times or more. V gene TRBV12-3 or TRBV12-4 combines with J gene TRBJ2-1; D ambiguous. CDR3 length equals 15 residues. V shed 7 bases and J shed 0 bases, with 13 bases lying between them. CDR3 nucleotides: TGTGCCAGCACCCCACGGATAAGCTCCTACAATGAGCAGTTCTTC. Translation gives CASTPRISSYNEQFF.

This clonotype turned up a few times. The chain uses TRBV28 and TRBJ2-3; 12 nucleotides line up with TRBD2. Germline V gene sequence: CDR1 MDHEN, CDR2 SYDVKM. V lost 6 bases and J lost 8; bases outside the gene matches: 3. The CDR3 is made up of 13 amino acids. CDR3: CASRLAGGFTQYF. The CDR3 nucleotides are TGTGCCAGCAGGCTAGCGGGGGGGTTTACGCAGTATTTT.

This chain joins TRBV5-1 and TRBJ2-3, with 8 bases identical to TRBD2. Losses at the gene ends were 4 bases for V and 1 base for J; bases not matched to a gene: 8. The CDR3 covers 16 residues. In germline, CDR1 is SGHRS, CDR2 YFSETQ. CDR3 coding DNA: TGCGCCAGCAGCCCGGGGGTCGGGGGGGGCACAGATACGCAGTATTTT. This encodes CASSPGVGGGTDTQYF.

This rearrangement joins TRBV20-1 to TRBJ2-1; the match to TRBD2 covers 7 bases. CDR1 DFQATT and CDR2 SNEGSKA come from the germline V gene (reference sequence). V shed 4 bases, J shed 6 bases, and the junction held 9 bases outside the gene matches. The CDR3 totals 14 residues. In nucleotides, the CDR3 is TGCAGTGCTACTGCCGGCGGGGGTGCCAATGAGCAGTTCTTC. Translated, it gives CSATAGGGANEQFF.

The sample holds a few counts of this clonotype. The chain uses TRBV27 and TRBJ2-7, with 7 bases identical to TRBD1. There are 12 residues in the CDR3. J was trimmed by 6 bases and V by 4 bases; bases with no gene match: 3. Germline CDR1 and CDR2: MNHEY and SMNVEV (reference sequence). The CDR3 spells CASSSYRGEQYV. Written as DNA, the CDR3 is TGTGCCAGCAGTTCTTACAGGGGCGAGCAGTACGTC.

This clonotype was observed at least ten times. This sequence joins TRBV7-9 and TRBJ1-2, with D hard to call. The CDR3 covers 14 residues. Trimming cost V 1 base and J 0 bases, with 6 bases left between them. Germline loops: CDR1 SEHNR, CDR2 FQNEAQ (reference sequence). CDR3 loop: CASSLVQPNYGYTF. CDR3 DNA sequence: TGTGCCAGCAGCTTAGTCCAGCCTAACTATGGCTACACCTTC. The variable domain in full, completed from reference TRBV7-9 and TRBJ1-2, reads DTGVSQNPRHKITKRGQNVTFRCDPISEHNRLYWYRQTLGQGPEFLTYFQNEAQLEKSRLLSDRFSAERPKGSFSTLEIQRTEQGDSAMYLCASSLVQPNYGYTFGSGTRLTVV.